These 9 T cell receptor beta chains originate from one sample sequenced in a study of T cells after yellow fever vaccination. TCRdb processed the 5' RACE reads anew with MiXCR; each CDR3 protein has one entry. This sample has 300,000 or so distinct CDR3 sequences, with 6.8% found just once. The sequences come from PBMCs, collected roughly 45 days after the first yellow fever vaccination. The receptors stem from a man aged 18-30 years who received the YFV17D yellow fever vaccine.

In this sample, this clonotype turned up many times. The chain recombines TRBV12-3 or TRBV12-4 with TRBJ1-4; D call uncertain. The CDR3 runs 14 residues. V lost 6 bases to trimming and J lost 0 bases, with 8 bases between them. CDR3 loop: CASSPLATNEKLFF. CDR3 DNA: TGTGCCAGCAGCCCGCTTGCAACTAATGAAAAACTGTTTTTT.

The chain has TRBV7-2 and TRBJ2-4; D may be TRBD2 (7 bases). Trimming removed 3 bases at V and 3 bases at J, with 12 bases between. The length of the CDR3 is 15 residues. Germline V lookup: CDR1 SGHTA, CDR2 FQGNSA. The CDR3 loop is CASSLGGAGKNIQYF. The CDR3 nucleotides read TGTGCCAGCAGCTTGGGGGGGGCTGGCAAAAACATTCAGTACTTC.

This clonotype was counted only a few times. The chain has TRBV6-5 and TRBJ2-3, with a tentative D call TRBD2 (6 bases). CDR1 and CDR2 (germline): MNHEY, SVGAGI. The length of the CDR3 is 14 residues. V shed 2 bases and J shed 2 bases, with 8 bases lying between them. The CDR3 reads CASSYGGDTDTQYF. The DNA for the CDR3 is TGTGCCAGCAGTTACGGCGGGGACACAGATACGCAGTATTTT.

This clonotype was detected a few times. The V call is TRBV27, the J call TRBJ1-1; no firm D call. The germline V and J ends were trimmed by 10 bases and 11 bases, with 17 bases remaining between them. CDR1 and CDR2 from the germline V gene are MNHEY and SMNVEV (reference sequence). This CDR3 spans 11 amino acids. CDR3 nucleotides: TGTGCCACCGGACGGCCACCGGAGGCTTTCTTT. It translates to CATGRPPEAFF.

This clonotype showed up just a few times. The CDR3 DNA reads as TGTGCCACCAGTGCTGGGGCGGGGGGGCCTTTGGATGAGCAGTTCTTC. It specifies CATSAGAGGPLDEQFF. V gene TRBV24-1 combines with J gene TRBJ2-1, with 9 nucleotides matching TRBD2. From germline, CDR1 is KGHDR and CDR2 SFDVKD. The CDR3 is 16 residues long. Unmatched junction bases numbered 12, after V lost 5 bases and J lost 8 bases.

This clonotype was observed many times. This sequence joins TRBV5-1 and TRBJ2-2; possible D gene TRBD1, 6 bases. Trimming took 3 bases from V and 0 from J, leaving 9 bases between them. Per the germline V gene, CDR1 is SGHRS and CDR2 is YFSETQ. This CDR3 is 15 amino acids long. The CDR3 loop is CASSSRQANTGELFF. CDR3 in DNA: TGCGCCAGCAGCTCCCGACAGGCGAACACCGGGGAGCTGTTTTTT.

The J gene is TRBJ2-5, the V gene TRBV7-3; D is undetermined. Trimming took 5 bases from V and 5 from J, leaving 18 bases between them. The CDR3 is made up of 15 amino acids. Germline V gives CDR1 SGHTA, CDR2 FQGTGA. CDR3 sequence reads: CASSPQPFRAETQYF. The CDR3 DNA is TGTGCCAGCAGCCCACAACCCTTCCGGGCGGAGACCCAGTACTTC.

The table lists this clonotype with many counts. The rearrangement links TRBV12-3 or TRBV12-4 to TRBJ2-2, with 9 bases matching TRBD1. V gave up 6 bases and J gave up 6 bases; unmatched junction bases: 5. The CDR3 extends over 14 amino acids. The CDR3, as DNA: TGTGCCAGCAGCCGGGACAGGGACGCCGGGGAGCTGTTTTTT. Residues: CASSRDRDAGELFF.

This clonotype was detected a few times. The V and J genes are TRBV12-3 or TRBV12-4 and TRBJ1-5; TRBD1 matches at 7 bases. This CDR3 has 19 residues. The V and J ends lost 7 bases and 0 bases, in that order; junction bases with no gene match: 18. The CDR3 nucleotides are TGTGCCAGCAACGAAGACAGGGTGAGGAGGGGATATAGCAATCAGCCCCAGCATTTT. This encodes CASNEDRVRRGYSNQPQHF.